The 2 T cell receptor beta chains reported below all come from one sample, sequenced in a study of regulatory and conventional T cells in RAG deficiency (dated by TCRdb to 2017 to 2019). Before genomic DNA extraction, conventional CD4+ T cells were isolated from blood as CD25-low CD127-high cells. Library preparation employed the immunoSEQ multiplex PCR assay. As stored in TCRdb, this immuneACCESS dataset retains in-frame rearrangements with V and J assigned. A fraction of the clones does not appear; measured against another copy, unresolved V genes explain less than half of the discrepancy, and the remainder lacks a known reason. For this sample the table gives roughly 30,000 clones, of which 96% were detected only once. The top ten hold 0.35% to 0.4% of the sample. These data are also associated with another study on regulatory T cells. Reported in the second study: The multiplex PCR relied on 52 forward TRBV primers and 13 reverse TRBJ primers, and amplification bias was corrected through assay-based and computational methods.

The material sequenced was CD25- CD4+ T cells sorted from blood. The receptors stem from a human donor in good health.

The genes are TRBV6-1 and TRBJ1-4, with 9 bases aligning to TRBD1. Germline V gene lookup returns CDR1 MNHNS and CDR2 SASEGT. The V gene end was trimmed by 8 bases and the J gene end by 6 bases; junction bases not matched to a gene: 10. The CDR3 is 15 amino acids. In DNA, the CDR3 is TGTGCCAGCGAACAGGGGGCGTTGAGAGATGAAAAACTGTTTTTT. Its protein is CASEQGALRDEKLFF.

V gene TRBV15 combines with J gene TRBJ2-4; 9 nucleotides line up with TRBD1. The CDR3 extends over 16 amino acids. Germline assignment: CDR1 LNHNV and CDR2 YYDKDF (reference sequence). The V segment lost 3 bases and the J segment 1 base; nucleotides outside the gene matches: 4. The CDR3 is CATSRDRGWAKNIQYF. The CDR3 bases are TGTGCCACCAGCAGGGACAGGGGATGGGCCAAAAACATTCAGTACTTC. Combining the CDR3 with reference TRBV15 and TRBJ2-4 gives the whole variable domain DAMVIQNPRYQVTQFGKPVTLSCSQTLNHNVMYWYQQKSSQAPKLLFHYYDKDFNNEADTPDNFQSRRPNTSFCFLDIRSPGLGDTAMYLCATSRDRGWAKNIQYFGAGTRLSVL.